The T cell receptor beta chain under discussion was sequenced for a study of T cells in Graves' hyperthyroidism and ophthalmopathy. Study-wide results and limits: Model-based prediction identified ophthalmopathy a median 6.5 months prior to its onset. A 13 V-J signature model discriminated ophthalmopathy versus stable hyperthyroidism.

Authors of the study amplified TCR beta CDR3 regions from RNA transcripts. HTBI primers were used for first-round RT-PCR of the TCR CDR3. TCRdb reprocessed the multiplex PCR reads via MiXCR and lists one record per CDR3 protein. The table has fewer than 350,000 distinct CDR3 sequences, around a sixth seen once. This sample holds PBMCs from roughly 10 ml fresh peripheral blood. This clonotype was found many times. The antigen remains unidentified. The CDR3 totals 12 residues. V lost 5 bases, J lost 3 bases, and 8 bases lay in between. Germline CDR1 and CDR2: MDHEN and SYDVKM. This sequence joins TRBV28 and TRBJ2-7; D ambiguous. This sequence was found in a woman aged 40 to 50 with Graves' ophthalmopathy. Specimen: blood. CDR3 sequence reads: CASSRPGYEQYF. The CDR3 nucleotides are TGTGCCAGCAGTCGCCCTGGCTACGAGCAGTACTTC. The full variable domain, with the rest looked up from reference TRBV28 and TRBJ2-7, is DVKVTQSSRYLVKRTGEKVFLECVQDMDHENMFWYRQDPGLGLRLIYFSYDVKMKEKGDIPEGYSVSREKKERFSLILESASTNQTSMYLCASSRPGYEQYFGPGTRLTVT.